The 19 T cell receptor beta chains below all came from one sample that was sequenced in a study of response to subunit inactivated influenza vaccine. Via MiXCR, TCRdb re-called the RT-PCR reads, giving one row per CDR3 protein. The repertoire has hundreds of thousands of distinct CDR3 sequences, 20% to 25% of them found once; the top ten carry roughly 10%. This specimen was PBMCs from blood, taken less than 22 months after vaccination. The source of these receptors is a man aged 50-75 years who received an inactivated influenza vaccine.

In this sample, this clonotype turned up a few times. A much larger clone sits a single nucleotide away, making a read error possible. The chain couples TRBV3-1 to TRBJ1-6; D not certain. Trimming pared 1 base from V and 7 bases from J, leaving 5 bases between. The CDR3 runs 13 residues. Germline V lookup: CDR1 LGHDT, CDR2 YNNKEL (reference sequence). Here the CDR3 DNA reads TGTGCCAGCAGCCAAGGGGGAAATTCACCCCTCCACTTT. This sequence encodes CASSQGGNSPLHF.

The V gene is TRBV7-2, the J gene TRBJ2-2; TRBD2 aligns across 9 bases. CDR3 length equals 15 residues. Germline CDR1 is SGHTA and CDR2 is FQGNSA. J gave up 4 bases and V 10 bases, and 10 bases lay outside the gene matches. CDR3 in DNA: TGTGCCACCCATCTAGCGGGAAGAACCACCGGGGAGCTGTTTTTT. It is translated as CATHLAGRTTGELFF.

This rearrangement joins TRBV25-1 to TRBJ1-2; D uncertain. CDR3 size: 13 residues. CDR1 is MGHDK, CDR2 SYGVNS, per germline. The germline V and J ends were trimmed by 8 bases and 5 bases, with 15 bases remaining between them. This chain's CDR3 is CASARGGSYGYTF. The CDR3 DNA is TGTGCCAGCGCGCGGGGAGGGAGTTATGGCTACACCTTC.

This clonotype was picked up many times. This rearrangement joins TRBV4-2 to TRBJ1-5; TRBD1 matches 8 bases. V shed 3 bases and J 3 bases; nucleotides not matched to a gene: 4. Germline CDR1 LGHNA, CDR2 YNFKEQ. This CDR3 contains 15 residues. The CDR3 bases are TGTGCCAGCAGCCAGGCGGACAGGGACAATCAGCCCCAGCATTTT. Its protein product is CASSQADRDNQPQHF.

This rearrangement joins TRBV12-3 or TRBV12-4 to TRBJ2-1; D is unclear. Trimming took 6 bases from V and 4 from J, leaving 16 bases between them. The CDR3 is 15 residues long. This chain's CDR3 is CASRTRLRNYNEQFF. The CDR3 nucleotides read TGTGCCAGCAGGACTCGTCTCAGGAATTACAATGAGCAGTTCTTC.

This clonotype was seen more than once but under ten times. The chain uses TRBV7-8 and TRBJ2-3; unclear D gene. Between the trimmed V and J ends, which lost 6 bases and 4 bases, there was a span of 11 bases. This CDR3 spans 13 amino acids. The germline CDR1 and CDR2 sequences are SGHVS and FQNEAQ. As DNA, the CDR3 is TGTGCCAGCAGATCGCACAAGGCAGATACGCAGTATTTT. Residues: CASRSHKADTQYF.

The J gene is TRBJ2-2, the V gene TRBV12-3 or TRBV12-4, with 13 bases matching TRBD2. J lost 8 bases, V lost 5 bases, and 8 bases had no gene match. The CDR3 loop spans 16 amino acids. This CDR3 is CASSPRTSGSGGELFF. CDR3 nucleotide sequence: TGTGCCAGCAGTCCTCGGACTAGCGGGAGTGGTGGGGAGCTGTTTTTT.

The table lists this clonotype with many counts. V usage is TRBV12-3 or TRBV12-4 and J usage is TRBJ1-5; the D is unclear. The CDR3 totals 12 residues. The germline V and J ends were trimmed by 3 bases and 9 bases, with 9 bases remaining between them. The CDR3 DNA reads as TGTGCCAGCAGTTTCCCACTGCGGCCCCAGCATTTT. Translation: CASSFPLRPQHF.

This clonotype was detected only a few times. The chain employs TRBV12-3 or TRBV12-4 and TRBJ2-3; D possibly matches TRBD1 or TRBD2 (6 bases each). The CDR3 consists of 16 residues. V lost 3 bases and J lost 0, with 13 bases in between. The chain's CDR3 is CASSFVSGASTDTQYF. The CDR3 DNA follows: TGTGCCAGCAGTTTTGTCTCGGGGGCGAGCACAGATACGCAGTATTTT.

This clonotype has only a few counts. The genes are TRBV6-2 or TRBV6-3 and TRBJ2-2, with 10 bases lining up with TRBD1. The length of the CDR3 is 15 residues. Germline CDR1 and CDR2: MNHEY and SVGEGT. Trimming cost V 6 bases and J 6 bases; bases outside gene matches: 7. CDR3 residues: CASRPDRGDAGELFF. The CDR3 region has the DNA TGTGCCAGCAGACCGGACAGGGGGGATGCCGGGGAGCTGTTTTTT.

There are a few counts of this clonotype. The chain carries TRBV29-1 and TRBJ2-1; 8 positions match TRBD1. CDR3 length equals 14 residues. Germline V CDR1 and CDR2: SQVTM, ANQGSEA. V shed 7 bases and J 5 bases; nucleotides not matched to a gene: 10. This CDR3 is CSGRDRTENNEQFF. CDR3 DNA sequence: TGCAGCGGCCGGGACAGGACGGAAAACAATGAGCAGTTCTTC.

This clonotype has ten or more counts. This chain links TRBV5-1 with TRBJ2-1; TRBD2 matches at 9 bases. V shed 4 bases and J 2 bases; nucleotides not matched to a gene: 4. The germline V gene has CDR1 SGHRS and CDR2 YFSETQ. The CDR3 length is 15 residues. Here the CDR3 reads CASSDLAGAYNEQFF. As DNA, the CDR3 is TGCGCCAGCAGCGATTTAGCGGGAGCCTACAATGAGCAGTTCTTC.

The chain has TRBV12-3 or TRBV12-4 and TRBJ2-3, with D possibly matching TRBD1 (5 bases). The CDR3 totals 15 residues. Trimming stripped 5 bases from V and 1 base from J, with 13 bases between. DNA of the CDR3: TGTGCCAGCAGTCCCCCTGCAGGGCGCACAGATACGCAGTATTTT. This encodes CASSPPAGRTDTQYF.

This chain uses TRBV5-1 with TRBJ2-2, with TRBD2 matching over 12 bases. This CDR3 has 16 residues. CDR1 and CDR2 from the germline V gene are SGHRS and YFSETQ. V shed 4 bases and J 7 bases; nucleotides not matched to a gene: 8. The CDR3 reads CASSPVTSGSGGELFF. CDR3 in DNA: TGCGCCAGCAGCCCAGTGACTAGCGGGAGCGGCGGGGAGCTGTTTTTT.

This chain joins TRBV5-1 and TRBJ2-3; 11 bases are a match to TRBD1. The CDR3 has 16 residues. Looked up from germline, CDR1 is SGHRS and CDR2 is YFSETQ. The V and J ends lost 0 bases and 2 bases, in that order; junction bases with no gene match: 2. CDR3 protein: CASSLAGQGATDTQYF. The CDR3 bases are TGCGCCAGCAGCTTGGCAGGACAGGGGGCCACAGATACGCAGTATTTT. The full variable domain, rest sourced from reference TRBV5-1 and TRBJ2-3, is KAGVTQTPRYLIKTRGQQVTLSCSPISGHRSVSWYQQTPGQGLQFLFEYFSETQRNKGNFPGRFSGRQFSNSRSEMNVSTLELGDSALYLCASSLAGQGATDTQYFGPGTRLTVL.

This clonotype occurred a few times. The V gene is TRBV4-1, the J gene TRBJ2-2; D possibly matches TRBD1 or TRBD2 (6 bases each). CDR3 length: 17 residues. Trimming stripped 2 bases from V and 1 base from J, with 14 bases between. The germline gives CDR1 MGHRA, CDR2 YSYEKL. CDR3 nucleotide sequence: TGCGCCAGCAGCCAACTAGGGGGGCCAGGGAACACCGGGGAGCTGTTTTTT. This encodes CASSQLGGPGNTGELFF.

This chain uses TRBV4-3 with TRBJ2-1; D perhaps matches TRBD2 (5 bases). Trimming took off 2 bases at V and 5 bases at J, with 10 bases between the two ends. Germline V gene sequence: CDR1 LGHNA, CDR2 YSLEER. The CDR3 contains 14 residues. This chain's CDR3 is CASSQWPGNNEQFF. CDR3 sequence (DNA): TGCGCCAGCAGCCAATGGCCGGGGAACAATGAGCAGTTCTTC.

This clonotype has only a few counts. The chain is built from TRBV20-1 and TRBJ2-1; 7 bases agree with TRBD2. Germline lookup yields CDR1 DFQATT and CDR2 SNEGSKA (reference sequence). V gave up 7 bases and J gave up 6 bases; unmatched junction bases: 9. This CDR3 has 13 residues. The CDR3 here is CSVVGGRGNEQFF. The DNA of the CDR3 is TGCAGTGTAGTTGGCGGGAGAGGCAATGAGCAGTTCTTC.

In its sample, this clonotype was seen many times. This chain uses TRBV5-1 with TRBJ1-2; 7 nucleotides agree with TRBD1. J lost 3 bases, V lost 4 bases, and 3 bases had no gene match. Germline lookup yields CDR1 SGHRS and CDR2 YFSETQ. The CDR3 sequence is 13 residues long. The CDR3 sequence: CASSRDRDYGYTF. DNA for the CDR3: TGCGCCAGCAGCCGGGACAGAGACTATGGCTACACCTTC.